This T cell receptor beta chain comes out of a study of blood T cell repertoires in COVID-19. As for the study in general: Collection of acute and convalescent COVID-19 samples took place in the United States, Italy and Spain. T cells, B-cell-depleted T cells, or PBMCs provided the cDNA or gDNA that served as material.

In the original workflow: Amplification of reference gene primers was used by the study to estimate nucleated cell counts. Clones were read by immunoSEQ multiplex PCR, and TCRdb kept only the in-frame ones, dropping some. V, J and clone size are those of that table, while D and trimming were read from the DNA. The sample has about 64,000 clones; about 88% are singletons. Trimming stripped 5 bases from V and 7 bases from J, with 9 bases between. The CDR3 runs 12 residues. Germline CDR1 reads LNHDA; CDR2 reads SQIVND (reference sequence). Seattle patients were enrolled during active infection and followed longitudinally.

The receptor was isolated from a woman aged 60 to 75 with COVID-19, enrolled during active disease. The V and J genes are TRBV19 and TRBJ1-5; D perhaps matches TRBD1 (6 bases). Input material: peripheral blood. The CDR3 sequence: CASSWGGQPQHF. CDR3 in DNA: TGTGCCAGTAGTTGGGGGGGCCAGCCCCAGCATTTT.